This T cell receptor (beta chain) appears in the sequencing data of a study of T cell responses to AZD1222 COVID-19 vaccine. Study-level information: Pooled samples include second doses given at about 4 or 12 weeks. General study results and limits: Clonal diversity may have been underestimated in mostly white British donors. A rise in Spike-specific TCR breadth and depth followed two AZD1222 doses.

A note on this clone: Its matching antigen is unknown.

The repertoire was sequenced with immunoSEQ multiplex PCR; TCRdb's copy has only in-frame clones and lacks some. The sample holds some 180,000 clones, almost 90% seen once. V gave up 5 bases and J gave up 5 bases, with 6 bases separating them. The CDR3 runs to 11 residues. From germline, CDR1 is SGHRS and CDR2 YFSETQ. Material: peripheral blood, obtained on day 0 of AZD1222 vaccination. The chain employs TRBV5-1 and TRBJ2-3; D is ambiguous. The receptor comes from an adult in good health. The CDR3 sequence: CASRERDTQYF. The CDR3 nucleotides are TGCGCCAGCAGGGAAAGAGATACGCAGTATTTT.